The source of this T cell receptor beta chain is a study of blood T cells in healthy people across ages. Study-level findings and limits: The long-lived group displayed more naive CD4+ cells, plus higher diversity, than the aged donors did. From one million sequenced T cells, diversity estimates were lower bounds.

The table lists this clonotype with many counts. What it binds is not known. Then a second PCR, running about 6 to 12 cycles, was carried out with a sample-barcoded 5' primer and a J-beta primer mix. The authors tagged each cDNA molecule using a template-switch adaptor with 12 random nucleotides. TCRdb used MiXCR to reprocess the 5' RACE reads, holding one entry per CDR3 protein. This sample has 590,000 or so distinct CDR3 sequences, with under 30% found just once. The V gene's germline CDR1 is SGHRS and CDR2 YFSETQ. The CDR3 has 15 amino acids. Between the trimmed V and J ends, which lost 1 base and 7 bases, there was a span of 15 bases.

What was sequenced was blood. This receptor was obtained from a woman older than 75 in good health. V is TRBV5-1 and J is TRBJ2-1, with D perhaps matching TRBD1 (6 bases). This chain's CDR3 is CASSLTGPRTNEQFF. As DNA, the CDR3 is TGCGCCAGCAGCTTGACAGGGCCCCGGACGAATGAGCAGTTCTTC.